The sequence of this T cell receptor beta chain was determined in a study of OX40 agonist ivuxolimab in advanced cancers. Data came from immunoSEQ multiplex PCR; TCRdb stores just in-frame clones and leaves some out. This table has fewer than 25,000 clones, roughly 86% appearing once. The CDR3 runs 14 residues. Trimming stripped 5 bases from V and 4 bases from J, with 11 bases between. Germline V lookup: CDR1 SGHTA, CDR2 FQGTGA. This specimen was CD4+ or CD8+ T cells sorted from blood, taken in a trial of the OX40 agonist ivuxolimab. The V and J genes are TRBV7-3 and TRBJ1-4, with D possibly matching TRBD1 (6 bases). This clonotype was obtained from an adult with an advanced solid tumor such as melanoma, head and neck, liver or kidney cancer. The CDR3, as DNA: TGTGCCAGCAGCCAGACAGGAAATAATGAAAAACTGTTTTTT. Residues: CASSQTGNNEKLFF.